The 14 T cell receptor beta chains in this list originate from one sample, sequenced in a study of early T cells in non-severe SARS-CoV-2 infection. TCRdb processed the 5' RACE reads anew with MiXCR; each CDR3 protein has one entry. The sample has more than 25,000 distinct CDR3 sequences, approximately 4.6% seen once. The sample comprised whole blood. These receptors came from an adult who was a healthcare worker with PCR-confirmed SARS-CoV-2 infection or an uninfected control (not recorded which).

This clonotype was detected ten times or more. The chain uses TRBV29-1 and TRBJ1-1, with D unresolved. The V end lost 4 bases, the J end lost 4 bases, and 22 bases lay between the germline ends. Germline CDR1 and CDR2: SQVTM and ANQGSEA. The CDR3 covers 16 residues. The CDR3 loop reads CSVASGWGMSSTEAFF. DNA of the CDR3: TGCAGCGTTGCTTCGGGTTGGGGAATGAGTTCCACTGAAGCTTTCTTT.

This clonotype was recorded at least ten times. Here the CDR3 DNA reads TGTGCCAGCAGCCTAGGAGTAGCGGGAGGTGGTGAGCAGTTCTTC. The encoded protein is CASSLGVAGGGEQFF. The chain joins TRBV11-3 to TRBJ2-1; 10 bases agree with TRBD2. Germline-derived CDR1 and CDR2 are SGHNT and YENEEA. V lost 5 bases, J lost 9 bases, and 10 bases stayed unmatched. The CDR3 length is 15 residues.

This clonotype is judged medium-sized. The junction and the germline gene differ at one end; a read error may be behind it. The CDR3 DNA reads TGCACCAGCAAGGAGACTAGCGATTTTGATGAGCAGTTCTTC. This codes for CTSKETSDFDEQFF. The V call is TRBV5-1, the J call TRBJ2-1, with 8 nucleotides matching TRBD2. Per germline, CDR1 SGHRS and CDR2 YFSETQ. This CDR3 region has 14 residues.

The sample holds many counts of this clonotype. This sequence joins TRBV20-1 and TRBJ2-5, with D unclear. The CDR3 runs to 16 residues. Germline V gene sequence: CDR1 DFQATT, CDR2 SNEGSKA (reference sequence). V was trimmed by 0 bases and J by 1 base, leaving 15 bases between them. The CDR3 is CSARDLASGVQETQYF. The CDR3 DNA follows: TGCAGTGCTAGAGATCTGGCTAGTGGGGTCCAAGAGACCCAGTACTTC.

The sample holds many counts of this clonotype. Here the CDR3 reads CASSQEPPQGMNTEAFF. The DNA of the CDR3 is TGCGCCAGCAGCCAAGAACCTCCACAGGGGATGAACACTGAAGCTTTCTTT. This chain links TRBV4-1 with TRBJ1-1; 7 bases line up with TRBD1. Germline-derived CDR1 and CDR2 are MGHRA and YSYEKL. This CDR3 region has 17 residues. V lost 0 bases to trimming and J lost 0 bases; unmatched junction nucleotides: 7.

This clonotype was observed many times. The gene calls are TRBV20-1 and TRBJ2-5; D gene unclear. With 2 bases removed from V and 3 bases from J, the gap between germline ends came to 7 bases. CDR3 length: 12 amino acids. Germline CDR1 is DFQATT and CDR2 is SNEGSKA (reference sequence). DNA of the CDR3: TGCAGTGCTAGACCCACTAAAGAGACCCAGTACTTC. Residues: CSARPTKETQYF.

This clonotype has more than one count but fewer than ten. The final CDR3 position lacks the conserved phenylalanine or tryptophan, pointing to a likely read error. Because the CDR3's place on the DNA is in doubt, the DNA is left out and the CDR3 is given as listed by TCRdb. The CDR3 reads CASSPGGL. The chain is built from TRBV7-9 and TRBJ2-1; TRBD2, the D gene given by the table, was not confirmed from the DNA. Germline-derived CDR1 and CDR2 are SEHNR and FQNEAQ (reference sequence). The CDR3 is 8 amino acids long, termini counted.

This clonotype was seen many times. This chain uses TRBV9 with TRBJ2-1; D unresolved. The CDR3 runs 15 residues. Per the germline V gene, CDR1 is SGDLS and CDR2 is YYNGEE. Between the trimmed V and J ends, which lost 0 bases and 3 bases, there was a span of 10 bases. CDR3 nucleotide sequence: TGTGCCAGCAGCGTAGATGAAGGGATCTACAATGAGCAGTTCTTC. Its protein product is CASSVDEGIYNEQFF.

The chain couples TRBV3-1 to TRBJ2-7; TRBD1 is a possible D gene (5 bases). This CDR3 comprises 14 residues. Trimming took 4 bases from V and 5 from J, leaving 15 bases between them. The germline V gene has CDR1 LGHDT and CDR2 YNNKEL (reference sequence). CDR3 DNA: TGTGCCAGCAGCCCCAGTGTCGTCAGGGACGAGCAGTACTTC. It yields the protein CASSPSVVRDEQYF.

This clonotype was picked up many times. The V call is TRBV4-2, the J call TRBJ2-2; D possibly corresponds to TRBD1 (5 bases). CDR1 and CDR2 from the germline V gene are LGHNA and YNFKEQ. The ends were cut back, 3 bases at V and 3 bases at J, with 14 bases in the middle. This CDR3 contains 16 residues. This chain's CDR3 is CASSQQGFVDTGELFF. The CDR3 bases are TGTGCCAGCAGCCAGCAGGGTTTCGTAGACACCGGGGAGCTGTTTTTT.

This clonotype was counted at least ten times. The J gene is TRBJ2-5, the V gene TRBV12-3 or TRBV12-4; 7 positions agree with TRBD2. The CDR3 runs to 16 residues. V was clipped by 4 bases and J by 5 bases; unmatched bases: 13. This chain's CDR3 is CASSSETVGGAETQYF. DNA of the CDR3: TGTGCCAGCAGTTCTGAGACAGTGGGAGGGGCGGAGACCCAGTACTTC.

This clonotype came up many times. The rearrangement joins TRBV4-1 to TRBJ2-7, with unresolved D. Germline CDR1 MGHRA, CDR2 YSYEKL. V lost 4 bases, J lost 0 bases, and 7 bases lay in between. The CDR3 is 13 residues long. The CDR3 DNA reads TGCGCCAGCAGCCGCGCATTCTCCTACGAGCAGTACTTC. This translates into CASSRAFSYEQYF.

There are many counts of this clonotype. The rearrangement uses TRBV5-4 and TRBJ1-2; 8 bases are shared with TRBD1. This CDR3 is 13 amino acids long. Germline CDR1 is SGHNT and CDR2 is YYREEE (reference sequence). Unmatched junction bases numbered 3, after V lost 5 bases and J lost 3 bases. The CDR3 sequence: CASRPQGDYGYTF. The CDR3 DNA reads as TGTGCCAGCAGGCCACAGGGGGACTATGGCTACACCTTC.

This sequence joins TRBV6-5 and TRBJ1-5; 10 positions match TRBD1. Germline V gives CDR1 MNHEY, CDR2 SVGAGI. This CDR3 region has 14 residues. Trimming cost V 6 bases and J 7 bases; bases outside gene matches: 6. CDR3 bases: TGTGCCAGCAGAGACGGGACAGGGGAACAGCCCCAGCATTTT. This sequence encodes CASRDGTGEQPQHF.